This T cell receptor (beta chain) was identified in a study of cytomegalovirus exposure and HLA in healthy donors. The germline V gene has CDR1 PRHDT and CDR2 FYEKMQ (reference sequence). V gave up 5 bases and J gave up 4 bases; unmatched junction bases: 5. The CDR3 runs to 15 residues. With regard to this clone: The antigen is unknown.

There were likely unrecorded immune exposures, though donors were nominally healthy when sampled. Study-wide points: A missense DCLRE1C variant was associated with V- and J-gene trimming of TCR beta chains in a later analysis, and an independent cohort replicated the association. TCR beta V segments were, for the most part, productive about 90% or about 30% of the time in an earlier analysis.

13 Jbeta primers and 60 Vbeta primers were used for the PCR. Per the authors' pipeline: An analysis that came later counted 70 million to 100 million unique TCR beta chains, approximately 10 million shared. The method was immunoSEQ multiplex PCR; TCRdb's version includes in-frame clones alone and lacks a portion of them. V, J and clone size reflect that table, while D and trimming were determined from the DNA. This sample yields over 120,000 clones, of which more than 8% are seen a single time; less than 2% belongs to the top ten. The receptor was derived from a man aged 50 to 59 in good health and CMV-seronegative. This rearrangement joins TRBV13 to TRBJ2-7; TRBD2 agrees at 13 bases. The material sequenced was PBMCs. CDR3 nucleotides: TGTGCCAGCAGCCCCGGACTAGCGGGAGCATACGAGCAGTACTTC. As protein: CASSPGLAGAYEQYF.